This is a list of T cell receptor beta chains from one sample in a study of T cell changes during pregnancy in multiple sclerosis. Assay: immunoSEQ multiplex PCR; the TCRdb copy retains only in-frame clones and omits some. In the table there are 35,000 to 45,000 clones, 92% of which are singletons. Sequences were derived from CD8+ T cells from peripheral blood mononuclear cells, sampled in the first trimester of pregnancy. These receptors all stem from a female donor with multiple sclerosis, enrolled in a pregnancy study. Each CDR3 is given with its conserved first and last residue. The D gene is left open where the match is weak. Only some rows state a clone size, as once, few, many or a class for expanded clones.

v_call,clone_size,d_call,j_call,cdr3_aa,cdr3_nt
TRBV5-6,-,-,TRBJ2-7,CASSLGGYEQYF,TGTGCCAGCAGCTTAGGCGGCTACGAGCAGTACTTC
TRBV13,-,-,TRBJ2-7,CASSLGPSYEQYF,TGTGCCAGCAGCTTAGGCCCGTCCTACGAGCAGTACTTC
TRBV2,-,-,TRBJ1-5,CASAARGVGQPQHF,TGTGCCAGCGCTGCCCGGGGGGTTGGGCAGCCCCAGCATTTT
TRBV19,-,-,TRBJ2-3,CASAEVAGITDTQYF,TGTGCCAGTGCAGAGGTCGCGGGGATCACAGATACGCAGTATTTT
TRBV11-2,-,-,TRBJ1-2,CASSRDMYGYTF,TGTGCCAGCAGCCGCGACATGTATGGCTACACCTTC
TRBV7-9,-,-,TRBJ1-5,CASSLDSGPPGNQPQHF,TGTGCCAGCAGCTTAGATTCAGGGCCGCCCGGCAATCAGCCCCAGCATTTT
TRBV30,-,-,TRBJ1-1,CAWSIVRGEAFF,TGTGCCTGGAGTATCGTCAGGGGAGAAGCTTTCTTT
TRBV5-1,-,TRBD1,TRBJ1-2,CASSLSGQATPYGYTF,TGCGCCAGCAGCTTGTCGGGACAGGCGACCCCCTATGGCTACACCTTC
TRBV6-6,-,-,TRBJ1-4,CASSYSSERTNEKLFF,TGTGCCAGCAGTTACTCGTCGGAGCGAACTAATGAAAAACTGTTTTTT
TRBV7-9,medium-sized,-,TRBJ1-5,CASSSTASGNQPQHF,TGTGCCAGCAGCTCAACAGCAAGTGGCAATCAGCCCCAGCATTTT
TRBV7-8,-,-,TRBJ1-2,CASSQPEQGDYGYTF,TGTGCCAGCAGCCAACCAGAACAGGGTGACTATGGCTACACCTTC
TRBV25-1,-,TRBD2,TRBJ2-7,CASSVWGTSGGLEQYF,TGTGCCAGCAGTGTTTGGGGGACTAGCGGGGGGTTAGAGCAGTACTTC
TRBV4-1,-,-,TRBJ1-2,CASSQEEGTFYGYTF,TGCGCCAGCAGCCAAGAGGAGGGGACCTTCTATGGCTACACCTTC
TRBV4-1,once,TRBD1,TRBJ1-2,CASSQEGGRGGYTF,TGCGCCAGCAGCCAAGAAGGGGGCCGCGGTGGCTACACCTTC
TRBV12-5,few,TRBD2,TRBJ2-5,CASGPPGLALDGETQYF,TGTGCTAGTGGACCGCCGGGACTAGCGTTAGACGGGGAGACCCAGTACTTC
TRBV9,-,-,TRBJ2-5,CASSPGGGVETQYF,TGTGCCAGCAGCCCCGGAGGGGGCGTAGAGACCCAGTACTTC
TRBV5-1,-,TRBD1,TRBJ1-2,CASTPGQGIRRYNYGYTF,TGCGCCAGCACCCCGGGACAGGGGATAAGACGTTATAACTATGGCTACACCTTC
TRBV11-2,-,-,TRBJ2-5,CASSLDPQGGETQYF,TGTGCCAGCAGCTTAGATCCCCAGGGAGGAGAGACCCAGTACTTC
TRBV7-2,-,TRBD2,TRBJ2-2,CASTPPTSQFTGELFF,TGTGCCAGCACCCCGCCGACTAGCCAGTTCACCGGGGAGCTGTTTTTT
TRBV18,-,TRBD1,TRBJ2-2,CASSLLITNRGDGELFF,TGTGCCAGCTCACTACTAATAACGAACAGGGGAGACGGGGAGCTGTTTTTT
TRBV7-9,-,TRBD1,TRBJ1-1,CASSYTGTGPEAFF,TGTGCCAGCAGCTACACCGGGACAGGCCCTGAAGCTTTCTTT
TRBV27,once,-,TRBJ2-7,CASSFGAEQYF,TGTGCCAGCAGTTTTGGGGCCGAGCAGTACTTC
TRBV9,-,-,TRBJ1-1,CASSLGSGTEAFF,TGTGCCAGCTCCCTTGGCAGTGGCACTGAAGCTTTCTTT
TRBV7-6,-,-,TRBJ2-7,CASSLYPDQGYEQYF,TGTGCCAGCAGCTTATACCCCGATCAGGGGTACGAGCAGTACTTC
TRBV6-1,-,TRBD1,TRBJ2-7,CASSGRIDRVPYEQYF,TGTGCCAGCAGTGGCAGAATAGACAGGGTGCCCTACGAGCAGTACTTC
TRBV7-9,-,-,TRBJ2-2,CASSSPVGGGDTGELFF,TGTGCCAGCAGCTCCCCCGTGGGAGGGGGTGACACCGGGGAGCTGTTTTTT
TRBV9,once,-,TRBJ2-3,CASSPNADTQYF,TGTGCCAGCAGCCCTAACGCGGATACGCAGTATTTT
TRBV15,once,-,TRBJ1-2,CATSRDEGAGAPVFGYTF,TGTGCCACCAGCAGAGATGAAGGGGCGGGGGCCCCGGTCTTCGGCTACACCTTC
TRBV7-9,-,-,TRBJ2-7,CASSDMTVYEQYF,TGTGCCAGCAGCGACATGACAGTCTACGAGCAGTACTTC
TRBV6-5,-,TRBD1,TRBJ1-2,CASSSGQGLDLYTF,TGTGCCAGCAGTTCAGGACAGGGCTTAGACCTCTACACCTTC
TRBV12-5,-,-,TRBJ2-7,CASGLGPTYEQYF,TGTGCTAGTGGTTTGGGTCCCACCTACGAGCAGTACTTC
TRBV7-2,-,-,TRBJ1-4,CASSSDTVNEKLFF,TGTGCCAGCAGCTCGGACACCGTTAATGAAAAACTGTTTTTT
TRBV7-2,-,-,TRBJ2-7,CASSLDHSGYEQYF,TGTGCCAGCAGCTTAGATCACAGCGGCTACGAGCAGTACTTC
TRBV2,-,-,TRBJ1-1,CASSGSGGRLGNTEAFF,TGTGCCAGCAGTGGATCTGGGGGGAGATTAGGGAACACTGAAGCTTTCTTT
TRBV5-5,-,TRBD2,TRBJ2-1,CASSIGTSPSEQFF,TGTGCCAGCAGCATAGGGACTAGCCCTAGCGAGCAGTTCTTC
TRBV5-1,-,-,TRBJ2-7,CASSQELAGVNGEQYF,TGCGCCAGCAGCCAGGAGCTTGCAGGGGTAAATGGCGAGCAGTACTTC
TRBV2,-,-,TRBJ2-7,CASSEVFTYEQYF,TGTGCCAGCAGTGAAGTGTTCACCTACGAGCAGTACTTC
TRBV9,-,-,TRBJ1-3,CASSVEGGSGNTIYF,TGTGCCAGCAGCGTAGAAGGAGGATCTGGAAACACCATATATTTT
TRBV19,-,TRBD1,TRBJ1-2,CASTDTGVDYGYTF,TGTGCCAGCACTGACACAGGGGTGGACTATGGCTACACCTTC
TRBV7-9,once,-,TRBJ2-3,CASSLYTDTQYF,TGTGCCAGCAGCCTTTACACAGATACGCAGTATTTT
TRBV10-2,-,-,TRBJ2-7,CASSDSYEQYF,TGCGCCAGCAGTGATAGTTACGAGCAGTACTTC
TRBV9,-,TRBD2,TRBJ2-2,CASSVRRGSNTGELFF,TGTGCCAGCAGCGTTAGGCGGGGGTCGAACACCGGGGAGCTGTTTTTT
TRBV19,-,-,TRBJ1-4,CASSVAHATNEKLFF,TGTGCCAGTAGTGTGGCACATGCAACTAATGAAAAACTGTTTTTT
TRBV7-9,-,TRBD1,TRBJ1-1,CASRTGGGTEAFF,TGTGCCAGCAGAACAGGGGGTGGGACTGAAGCTTTCTTT
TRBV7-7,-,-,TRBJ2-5,CASSLTFYSETQYF,TGTGCTAGCAGCCTGACTTTTTATTCGGAGACCCAGTACTTC
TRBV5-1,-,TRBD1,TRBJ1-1,CASSLGDSQPEAFF,TGCGCCAGCAGCTTGGGGGACAGCCAGCCTGAAGCTTTCTTT
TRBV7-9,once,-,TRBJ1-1,CASSLFVGDTEAFF,TGTGCCAGCAGCCTTTTCGTGGGAGACACTGAAGCTTTCTTT
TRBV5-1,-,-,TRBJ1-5,CASSLYSNQPQHF,TGCGCCAGCAGCCTTTATAGCAATCAGCCCCAGCATTTT
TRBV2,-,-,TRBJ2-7,CASSGGPRTYEQYF,TGTGCCAGCAGTGGCGGCCCCCGAACCTACGAGCAGTACTTC
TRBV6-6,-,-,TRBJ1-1,CASTAAEAFF,TGTGCCAGCACGGCGGCTGAAGCTTTCTTT
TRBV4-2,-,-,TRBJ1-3,CASSPSQSSGNTIYF,TGTGCCAGCAGCCCTTCCCAGTCCTCTGGAAACACCATATATTTT
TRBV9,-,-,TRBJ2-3,CASTRGGGTDTQYF,TGTGCCAGCACCCGAGGGGGGGGGACAGATACGCAGTATTTT
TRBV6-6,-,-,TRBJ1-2,CASSPGRIDGYTF,TGTGCCAGCAGCCCCGGCAGGATCGATGGCTACACCTTC